Given below is one TCR beta chain in context. The data originate from a study of blood T cell repertoires in COVID-19. Germline CDR1 SNHLY, CDR2 FYNNEI. With V trimmed by 6 bases and J by 6 bases, 12 bases remained unmatched. CDR3 length: 15 residues. How the authors handled the data: The assay estimated nucleated cells by amplifying reference gene primers. Some clones are missing from TCRdb's copy, which holds only in-frame ones; the method was immunoSEQ multiplex PCR. The V and J calls and clone size come from that table; D and trimming were worked out from the DNA. Of 150,000 to 200,000 clones in the sample, about 89% were seen once.

The V and J genes are TRBV2 and TRBJ2-3, with 7 bases matching TRBD1. This clonotype was sampled from a man aged 60 to 75 with acute or convalescent COVID-19. Input material: peripheral blood. In nucleotides, the CDR3 is TGTGCCAGCAGAAGTAGGGGGCAAAAGGGGGATACGCAGTATTTT. Its protein is CASRSRGQKGDTQYF.